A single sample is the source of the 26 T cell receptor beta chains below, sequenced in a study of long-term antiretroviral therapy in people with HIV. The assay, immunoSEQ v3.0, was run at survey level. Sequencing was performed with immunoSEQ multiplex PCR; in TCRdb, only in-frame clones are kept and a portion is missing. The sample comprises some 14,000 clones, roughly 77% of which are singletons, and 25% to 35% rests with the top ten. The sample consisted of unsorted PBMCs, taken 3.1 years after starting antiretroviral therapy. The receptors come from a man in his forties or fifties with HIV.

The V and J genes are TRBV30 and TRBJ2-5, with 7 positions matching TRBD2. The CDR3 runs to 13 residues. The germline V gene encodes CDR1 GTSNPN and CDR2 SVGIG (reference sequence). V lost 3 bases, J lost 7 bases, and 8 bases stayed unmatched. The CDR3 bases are TGTGCCTGGAGACCGGGAGCGGGGAGGACCCAGTACTTC. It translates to CAWRPGAGRTQYF. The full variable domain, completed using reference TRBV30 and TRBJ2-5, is SQTIHQWPATLVQPVGSPLSLECTVEGTSNPNLYWYRQAAGRGLQLLFYSVGIGQISSEVPQNLSASRPQDRQFILSSKKLLLSDSGFYLCAWRPGAGRTQYFGPGTRLLVL.

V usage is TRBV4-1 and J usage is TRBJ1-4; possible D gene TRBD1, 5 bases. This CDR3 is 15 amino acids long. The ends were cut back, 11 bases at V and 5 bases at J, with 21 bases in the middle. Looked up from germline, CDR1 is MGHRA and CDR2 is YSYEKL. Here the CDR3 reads CASSRVAQLNEKLFF. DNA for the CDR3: TGCGCCTCCAGCAGGGTGGCACAACTGAATGAAAAACTGTTTTTT.

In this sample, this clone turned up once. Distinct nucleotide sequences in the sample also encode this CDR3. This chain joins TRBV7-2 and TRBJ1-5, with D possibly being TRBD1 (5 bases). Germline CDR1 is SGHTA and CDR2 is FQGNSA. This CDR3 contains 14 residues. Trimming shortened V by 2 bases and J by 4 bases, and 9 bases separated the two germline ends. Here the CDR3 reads CASSLQGGNQPQHF. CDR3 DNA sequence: TGTGCCAGCAGCTTACAGGGAGGTAATCAGCCCCAGCATTTT.

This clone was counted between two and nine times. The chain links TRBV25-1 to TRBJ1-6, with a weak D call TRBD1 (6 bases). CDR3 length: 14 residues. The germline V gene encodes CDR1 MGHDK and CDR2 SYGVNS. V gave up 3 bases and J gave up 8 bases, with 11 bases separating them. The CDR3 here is CASSEGGMDSPLHF. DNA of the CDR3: TGTGCCAGCAGTGAGGGGGGCATGGATTCACCCCTCCACTTT.

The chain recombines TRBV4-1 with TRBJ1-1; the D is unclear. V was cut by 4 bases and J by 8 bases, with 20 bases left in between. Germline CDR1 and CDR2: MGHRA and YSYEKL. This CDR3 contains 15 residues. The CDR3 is CASSPLQGKQREAFF. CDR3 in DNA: TGCGCCAGCAGCCCCCTCCAAGGAAAGCAGAGGGAAGCTTTCTTT.

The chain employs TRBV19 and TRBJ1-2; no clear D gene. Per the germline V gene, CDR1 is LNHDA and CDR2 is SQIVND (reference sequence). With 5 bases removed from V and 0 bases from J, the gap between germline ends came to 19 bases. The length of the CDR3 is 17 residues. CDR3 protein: CASSPLGVPDSNYGYTF. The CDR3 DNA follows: TGTGCCAGTAGTCCACTTGGGGTACCGGACTCTAACTATGGCTACACCTTC.

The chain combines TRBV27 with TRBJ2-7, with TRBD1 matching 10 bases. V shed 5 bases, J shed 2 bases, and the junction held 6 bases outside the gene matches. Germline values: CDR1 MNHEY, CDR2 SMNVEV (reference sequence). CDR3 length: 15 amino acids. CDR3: CASSPGTGVPYEQYF. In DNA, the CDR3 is TGTGCCAGCAGTCCCGGGACAGGGGTCCCCTACGAGCAGTACTTC.

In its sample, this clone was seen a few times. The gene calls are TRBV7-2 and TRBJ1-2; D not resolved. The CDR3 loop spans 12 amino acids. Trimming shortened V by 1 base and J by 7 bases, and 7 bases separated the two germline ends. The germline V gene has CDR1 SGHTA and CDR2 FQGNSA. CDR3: CASSLVGAGYTF. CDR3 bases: TGTGCCAGCAGCTTAGTCGGAGCTGGCTACACCTTC.

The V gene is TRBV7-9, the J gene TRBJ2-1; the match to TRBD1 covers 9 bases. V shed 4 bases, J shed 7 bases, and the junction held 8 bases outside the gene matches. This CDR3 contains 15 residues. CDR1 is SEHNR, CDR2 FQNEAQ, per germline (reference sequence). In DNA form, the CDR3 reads TGTGCCAGCAGCTGGGACAGGGAGGCTACAAATGAGCAGTTCTTC. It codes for CASSWDREATNEQFF.

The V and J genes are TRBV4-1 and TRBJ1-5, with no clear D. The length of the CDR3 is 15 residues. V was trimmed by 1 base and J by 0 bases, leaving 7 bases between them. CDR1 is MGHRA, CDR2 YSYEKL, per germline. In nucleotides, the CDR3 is TGCGCCAGCAGCCAAGGGGCGGGTAGCAATCAGCCCCAGCATTTT. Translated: CASSQGAGSNQPQHF.

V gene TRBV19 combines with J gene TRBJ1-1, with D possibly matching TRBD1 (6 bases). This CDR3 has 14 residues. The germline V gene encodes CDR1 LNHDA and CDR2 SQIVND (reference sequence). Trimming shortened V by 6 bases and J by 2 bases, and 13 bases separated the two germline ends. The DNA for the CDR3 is TGTGCCAGTAGAGAACCGGACAGAAACACTGAAGCTTTCTTT. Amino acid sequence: CASREPDRNTEAFF.

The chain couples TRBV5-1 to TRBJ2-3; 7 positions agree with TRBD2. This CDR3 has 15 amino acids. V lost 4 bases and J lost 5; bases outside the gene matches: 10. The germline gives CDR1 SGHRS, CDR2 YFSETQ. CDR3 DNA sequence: TGCGCCAGCAGCCTCAGCGGGACTCACGGAGATACGCAGTATTTT. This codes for CASSLSGTHGDTQYF.

CDR3 protein: CASSRTGTGIGAFF. As DNA, the CDR3 is TGTGCCAGCAGTAGAACCGGGACAGGGATTGGAGCTTTCTTT. V and J are TRBV6-5 and TRBJ1-1; 9 bases are a match to TRBD1. The CDR3 length is 14 residues. The germline V gene has CDR1 MNHEY and CDR2 SVGAGI. The V and J ends lost 5 bases and 10 bases, in that order; junction bases with no gene match: 11.

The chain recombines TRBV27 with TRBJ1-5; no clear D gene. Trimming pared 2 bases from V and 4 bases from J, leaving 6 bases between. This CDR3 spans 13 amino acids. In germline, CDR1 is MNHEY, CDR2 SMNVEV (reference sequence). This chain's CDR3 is CASSLQENQPQHF. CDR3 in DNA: TGTGCCAGCAGTTTACAGGAGAATCAGCCCCAGCATTTT.

The CDR3 DNA sequence: TGTGCCAGCAGTTACAACGGGGACCTCCTCTACGAGCAGTACTTC. Amino acid sequence: CASSYNGDLLYEQYF. V is TRBV6-5 and J is TRBJ2-7; D tentatively reads TRBD1 or TRBD2 (5 bases each). Germline CDR1 reads MNHEY; CDR2 reads SVGAGI. V lost 2 bases to trimming and J lost 3 bases, with 14 bases between them. CDR3 length: 15 residues.

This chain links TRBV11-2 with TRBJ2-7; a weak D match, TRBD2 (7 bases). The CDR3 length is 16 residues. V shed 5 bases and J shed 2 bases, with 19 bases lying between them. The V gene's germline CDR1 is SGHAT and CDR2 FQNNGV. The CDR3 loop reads CASSTYGGLETYEQYF. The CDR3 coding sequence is TGTGCCAGCAGCACTTACGGGGGGCTGGAAACCTACGAGCAGTACTTC. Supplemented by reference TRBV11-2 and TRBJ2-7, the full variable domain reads EAGVAQSPRYKIIEKRQSVAFWCNPISGHATLYWYQQILGQGPKLLIQFQNNGVVDDSQLPKDRFSAERLKGVDSTLKIQPAKLEDSAVYLCASSTYGGLETYEQYFGPGTRLTVT.

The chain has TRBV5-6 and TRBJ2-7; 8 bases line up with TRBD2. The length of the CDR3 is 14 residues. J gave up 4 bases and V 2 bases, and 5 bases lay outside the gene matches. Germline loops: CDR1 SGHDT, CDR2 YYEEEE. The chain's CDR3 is CASSFGRGEYEQYF. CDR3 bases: TGTGCCAGCAGCTTCGGGAGGGGAGAATACGAGCAGTACTTC.

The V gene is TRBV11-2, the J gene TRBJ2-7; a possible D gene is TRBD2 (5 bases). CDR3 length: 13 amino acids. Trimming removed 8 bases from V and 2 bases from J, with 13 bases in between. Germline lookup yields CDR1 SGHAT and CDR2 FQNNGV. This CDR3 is CASARLEAYEQYF. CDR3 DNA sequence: TGTGCCAGCGCCCGACTGGAGGCCTACGAGCAGTACTTC.

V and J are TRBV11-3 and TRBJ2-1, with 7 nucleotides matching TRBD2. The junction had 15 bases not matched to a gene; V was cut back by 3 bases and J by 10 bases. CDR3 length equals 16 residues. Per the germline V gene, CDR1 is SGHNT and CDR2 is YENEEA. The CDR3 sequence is CASSFSGGWLAREQFF. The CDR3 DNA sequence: TGTGCCAGCAGCTTTTCGGGGGGATGGCTAGCTCGAGAGCAGTTCTTC.

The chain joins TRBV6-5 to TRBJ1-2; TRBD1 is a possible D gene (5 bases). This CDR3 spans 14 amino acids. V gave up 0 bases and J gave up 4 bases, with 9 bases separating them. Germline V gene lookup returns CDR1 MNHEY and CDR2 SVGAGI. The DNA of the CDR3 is TGTGCCAGCAGTTACTCCGGGGGTGGCTATGGCTACACCTTC. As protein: CASSYSGGGYGYTF.

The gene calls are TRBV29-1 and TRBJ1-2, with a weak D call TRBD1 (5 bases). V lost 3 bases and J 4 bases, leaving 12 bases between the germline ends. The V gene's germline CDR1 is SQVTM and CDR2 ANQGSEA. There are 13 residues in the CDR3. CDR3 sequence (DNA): TGCAGCGTTGACCCCGGGACCTTCTATGGCTACACCTTC. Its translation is CSVDPGTFYGYTF.

The CDR3 sequence is CASSYNRGYEQYF. CDR3 nucleotides: TGTGCCAGCAGTTACAACAGGGGTTACGAGCAGTACTTC. The chain recombines TRBV6-6 with TRBJ2-7; 7 bases map to TRBD1. This CDR3 has 13 amino acids. V shed 2 bases, J shed 4 bases, and the junction held 2 bases outside the gene matches. CDR1 is MNHNY, CDR2 SVGAGI, per germline (reference sequence).

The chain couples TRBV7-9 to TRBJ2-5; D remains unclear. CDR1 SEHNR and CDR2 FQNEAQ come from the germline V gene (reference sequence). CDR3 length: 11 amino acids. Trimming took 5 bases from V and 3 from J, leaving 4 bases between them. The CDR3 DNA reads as TGTGCCAGCAGCAGGGAAGAGACCCAGTACTTC. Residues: CASSREETQYF.

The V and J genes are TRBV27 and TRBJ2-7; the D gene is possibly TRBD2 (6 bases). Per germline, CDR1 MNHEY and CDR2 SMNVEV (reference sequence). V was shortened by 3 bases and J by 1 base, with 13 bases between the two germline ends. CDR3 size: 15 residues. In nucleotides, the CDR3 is TGTGCCAGCAGTTTCGGCGGCGCGGGGTCCTACGAGCAGTACTTC. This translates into CASSFGGAGSYEQYF.

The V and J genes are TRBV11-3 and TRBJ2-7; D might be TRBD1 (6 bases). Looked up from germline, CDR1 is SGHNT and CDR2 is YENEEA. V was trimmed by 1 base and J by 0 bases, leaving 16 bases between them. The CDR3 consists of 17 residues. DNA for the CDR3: TGTGCCAGCAGCTTAGGCGATGGGACATTTAGCTCCTACGAGCAGTACTTC. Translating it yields CASSLGDGTFSSYEQYF.

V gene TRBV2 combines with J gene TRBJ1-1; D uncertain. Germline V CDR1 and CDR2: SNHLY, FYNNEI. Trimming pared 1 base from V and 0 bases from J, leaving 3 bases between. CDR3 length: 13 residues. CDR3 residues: CASSEEMNTEAFF. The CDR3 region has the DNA TGTGCCAGCAGTGAAGAGATGAACACTGAAGCTTTCTTT.